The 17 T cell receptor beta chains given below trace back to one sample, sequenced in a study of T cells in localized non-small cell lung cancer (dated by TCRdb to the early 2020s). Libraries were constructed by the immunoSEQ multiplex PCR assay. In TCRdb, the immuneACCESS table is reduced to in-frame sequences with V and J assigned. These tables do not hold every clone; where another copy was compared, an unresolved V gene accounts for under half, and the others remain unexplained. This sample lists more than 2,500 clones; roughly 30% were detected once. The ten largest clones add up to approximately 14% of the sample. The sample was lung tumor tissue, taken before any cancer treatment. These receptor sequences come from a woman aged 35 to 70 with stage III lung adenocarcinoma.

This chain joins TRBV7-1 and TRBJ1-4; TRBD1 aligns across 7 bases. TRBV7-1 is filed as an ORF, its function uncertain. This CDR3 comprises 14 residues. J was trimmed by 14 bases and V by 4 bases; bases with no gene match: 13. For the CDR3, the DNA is TGTGCCAGCAGCTTGGCCGGGACAGACTTCTCCCTGTTTTTT. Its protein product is CASSLAGTDFSLFF.

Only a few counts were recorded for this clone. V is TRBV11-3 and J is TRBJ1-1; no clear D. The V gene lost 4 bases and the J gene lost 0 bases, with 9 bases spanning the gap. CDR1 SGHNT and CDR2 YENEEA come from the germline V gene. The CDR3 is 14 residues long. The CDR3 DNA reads TGTGCCAGCAGCTATCAGGCAATGAACACTGAAGCTTTCTTT. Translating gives CASSYQAMNTEAFF.

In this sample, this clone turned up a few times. As DNA, the CDR3 is TGTGCCAGCAGCCTCGCGGTTCGAGGTAGTGATGAGCAGTTCTTC. It encodes CASSLAVRGSDEQFF. The gene calls are TRBV11-3 and TRBJ2-1; unclear D gene. CDR1 is SGHNT and CDR2 is YENEEA in the germline V gene. The CDR3 is made up of 15 amino acids. Between the trimmed V and J ends, which lost 5 bases and 8 bases, there was a span of 19 bases.

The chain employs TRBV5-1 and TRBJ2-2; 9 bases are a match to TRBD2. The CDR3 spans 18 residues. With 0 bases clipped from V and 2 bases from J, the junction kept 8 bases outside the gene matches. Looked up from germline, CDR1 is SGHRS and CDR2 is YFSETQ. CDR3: CASSLAGTSSPNTGELFF. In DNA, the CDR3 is TGCGCCAGCAGCTTGGCTGGGACTAGCTCACCTAACACCGGGGAGCTGTTTTTT.

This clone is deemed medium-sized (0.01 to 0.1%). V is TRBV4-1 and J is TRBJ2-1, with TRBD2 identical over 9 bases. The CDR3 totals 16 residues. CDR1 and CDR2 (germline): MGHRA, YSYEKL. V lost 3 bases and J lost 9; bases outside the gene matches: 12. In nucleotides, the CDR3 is TGCGCCAGCAGCCACGATCGAGCGGGGGGCCCCGCTGAGCAGTTCTTC. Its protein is CASSHDRAGGPAEQFF.

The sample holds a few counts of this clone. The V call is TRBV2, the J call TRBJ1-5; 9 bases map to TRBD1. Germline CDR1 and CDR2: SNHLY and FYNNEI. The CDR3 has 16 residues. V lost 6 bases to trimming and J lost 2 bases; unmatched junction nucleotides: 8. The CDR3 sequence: CASSYRGPSGNQPQHF. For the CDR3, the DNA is TGTGCCAGCAGCTACAGGGGGCCAAGTGGCAATCAGCCCCAGCATTTT. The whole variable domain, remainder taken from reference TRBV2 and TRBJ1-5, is EPEVTQTPSHQVTQMGQEVILRCVPISNHLYFYWYRQILGQKVEFLVSFYNNEISEKSEIFDDQFSVERPDGSNFTLKIRSTKLEDSAMYFCASSYRGPSGNQPQHFGDGTRLSIL.

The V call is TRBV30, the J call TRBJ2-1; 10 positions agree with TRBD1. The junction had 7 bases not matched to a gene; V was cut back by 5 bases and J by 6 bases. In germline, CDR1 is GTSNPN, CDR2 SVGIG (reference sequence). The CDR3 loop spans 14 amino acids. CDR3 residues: CAWDRDRGANEQFF. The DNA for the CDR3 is TGTGCCTGGGATCGGGACAGGGGTGCCAATGAGCAGTTCTTC.

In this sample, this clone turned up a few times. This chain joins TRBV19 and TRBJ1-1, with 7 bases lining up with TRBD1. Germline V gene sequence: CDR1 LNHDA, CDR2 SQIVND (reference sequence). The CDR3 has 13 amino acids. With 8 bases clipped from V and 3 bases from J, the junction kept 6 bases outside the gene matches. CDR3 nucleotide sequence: TGTGCCAGTTCTAAGGGGGCGTACACTGAAGCTTTCTTT. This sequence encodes CASSKGAYTEAFF.

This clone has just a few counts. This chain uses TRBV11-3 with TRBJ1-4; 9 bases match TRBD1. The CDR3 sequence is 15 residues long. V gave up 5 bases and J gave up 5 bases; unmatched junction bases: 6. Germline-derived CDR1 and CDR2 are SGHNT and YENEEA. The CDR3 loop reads CASSQGQGVNEKLFF. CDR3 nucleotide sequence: TGTGCCAGCAGCCAGGGACAGGGAGTAAATGAAAAACTGTTTTTT.

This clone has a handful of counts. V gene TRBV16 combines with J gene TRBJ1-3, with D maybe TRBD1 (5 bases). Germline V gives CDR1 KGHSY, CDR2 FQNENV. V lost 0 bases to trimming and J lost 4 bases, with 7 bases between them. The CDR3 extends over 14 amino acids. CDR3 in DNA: TGTGCCAGCAGCCAATCTGGGACCGGAAACACCATATATTTT. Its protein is CASSQSGTGNTIYF.

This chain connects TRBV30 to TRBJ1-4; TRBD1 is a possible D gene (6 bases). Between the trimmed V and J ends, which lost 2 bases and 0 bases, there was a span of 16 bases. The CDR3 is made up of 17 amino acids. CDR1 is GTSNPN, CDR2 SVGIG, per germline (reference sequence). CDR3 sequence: CAWSTTWTAATNEKLFF. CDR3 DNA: TGTGCCTGGAGTACAACCTGGACAGCTGCAACTAATGAAAAACTGTTTTTT.

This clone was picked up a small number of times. The CDR3 DNA follows: TGTGCCAGCAGTTTAGCGGGGAGCTCCTACGAGCAGTACTTC. It specifies CASSLAGSSYEQYF. The chain recombines TRBV28 with TRBJ2-7; D perhaps matches TRBD2 (6 bases). V lost 2 bases to trimming and J lost 0 bases, with 8 bases between them. This CDR3 is built from 14 residues. The germline gives CDR1 MDHEN, CDR2 SYDVKM.

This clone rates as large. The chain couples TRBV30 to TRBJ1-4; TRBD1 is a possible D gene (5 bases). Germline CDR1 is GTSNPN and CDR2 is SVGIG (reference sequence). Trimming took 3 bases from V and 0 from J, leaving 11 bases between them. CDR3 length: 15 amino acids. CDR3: CAWRERGATNEKLFF. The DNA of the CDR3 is TGTGCCTGGAGGGAGCGGGGGGCAACTAATGAAAAACTGTTTTTT.

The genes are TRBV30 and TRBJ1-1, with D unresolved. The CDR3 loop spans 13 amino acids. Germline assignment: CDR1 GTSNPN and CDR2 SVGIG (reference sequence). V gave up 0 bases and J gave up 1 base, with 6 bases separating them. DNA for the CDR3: TGTGCCTGGAGTGTACGGGAGAACACTGAAGCTTTCTTT. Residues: CAWSVRENTEAFF. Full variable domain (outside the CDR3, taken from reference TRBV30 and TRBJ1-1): SQTIHQWPATLVQPVGSPLSLECTVEGTSNPNLYWYRQAAGRGLQLLFYSVGIGQISSEVPQNLSASRPQDRQFILSSKKLLLSDSGFYLCAWSVRENTEAFFGQGTRLTVV.

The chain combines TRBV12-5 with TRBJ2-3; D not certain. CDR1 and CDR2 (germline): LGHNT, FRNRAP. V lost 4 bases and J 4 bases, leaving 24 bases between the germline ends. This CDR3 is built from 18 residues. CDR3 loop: CASGSTHDGIWGPDTQYF. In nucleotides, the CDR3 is TGTGCTAGTGGTTCAACTCATGATGGGATTTGGGGTCCAGATACGCAGTATTTT.

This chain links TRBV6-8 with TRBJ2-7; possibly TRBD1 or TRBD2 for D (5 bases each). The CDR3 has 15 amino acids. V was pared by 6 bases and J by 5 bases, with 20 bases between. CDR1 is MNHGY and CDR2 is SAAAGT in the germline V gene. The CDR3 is CASSHGARTSDEQYF. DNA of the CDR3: TGTGCCAGCAGCCACGGGGCCCGGACCTCGGACGAGCAGTACTTC.

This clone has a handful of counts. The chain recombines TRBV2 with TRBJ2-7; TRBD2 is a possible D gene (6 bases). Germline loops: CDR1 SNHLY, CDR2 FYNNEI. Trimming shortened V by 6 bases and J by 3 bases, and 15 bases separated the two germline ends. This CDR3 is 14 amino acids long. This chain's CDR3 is CASSTGTANYEQYF. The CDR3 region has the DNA TGTGCCAGCAGCACCGGGACTGCCAACTACGAGCAGTACTTC.